This T cell receptor (beta chain) was profiled in a study of breast tumors, draining lymph nodes, adjacent tissues (dated by TCRdb to about 2016). Background for the entire study: Breast cancer patients provided tumor, adjacent nontumor tissue and axillary lymph nodes, and the study compared the TCR beta repertoires across these three sources. In human breast cancer, the study set out to assess how tumor, surrounding tissue and draining lymph node repertoires relate to one another and whether T cells might be exchanged between them.

On the study overall, not on this receptor specifically: The study presented the conclusion that tumor T cells originate in lymph nodes as consistent with a hypothesis, not as something directly demonstrated. The data were considered consistent with most tumor T cells being derived from the lymph node and subsequently expanding within tumor tissue. Tumor T-cell repertoires showed less diversity than lymph node repertoires and more diversity than nontumor tissue repertoires, and tumor T-cell repertoires showed preferential V and J gene usage. In luminal-like breast cancer, tumor and nontumor tissue repertoires resembled each other significantly more than in basal-like breast cancer.

CDR1 and CDR2, per the germline V gene (reference sequence), are SGHAT and FQDESV. Trimming takes 4 bases from V and 1 base from J, and the germline ends sit 7 bases apart. Taken from cysteine to phenylalanine, the CDR3 has 14 residues. Only the CDR3 portion is preserved as DNA: 42 bases, with reading frame beginning at the first base. The lymph node samples were taken from the axillary draining lymph nodes of breast cancer patients. This clonotype was detected ten times or more. Its antigen remains undetermined. No base-level quality is on record; no much larger clone is a single base apart. The instrument given in TCRdb is Illumina HiSeq 2000. TCR beta chain libraries were generated by multiplex PCR amplification. High-throughput sequencing was used to analyze the amplified TCR beta chain products. The public sequencing data were trimmed at Q25 with fastp and processed into clonotypes with MiXCR by TCRdb, which kept only in-frame beta chains. Rows matching on CDR3 protein sequence are summarized as one entry with the most common DNA and genes. This sample lists 120,000 to 150,000 distinct CDR3 sequences; around a third were detected once. The ten most abundant clones make up under 2.5% of the sample.

The chain employs TRBV11-1 and TRBJ2-2; a weak D assignment points to TRBD1 (6 bases agree). The material sequenced was axillary lymph node tissue. This TCR was sampled from a female donor with breast cancer. Some clones in this sample may be carry-over from other donors' samples. The encoded CDR3 is CASSWTENTGELFF. The sequence in DNA is TGTGCCAGCAGCTGGACAGAGAACACCGGGGAGCTGTTTTTT.